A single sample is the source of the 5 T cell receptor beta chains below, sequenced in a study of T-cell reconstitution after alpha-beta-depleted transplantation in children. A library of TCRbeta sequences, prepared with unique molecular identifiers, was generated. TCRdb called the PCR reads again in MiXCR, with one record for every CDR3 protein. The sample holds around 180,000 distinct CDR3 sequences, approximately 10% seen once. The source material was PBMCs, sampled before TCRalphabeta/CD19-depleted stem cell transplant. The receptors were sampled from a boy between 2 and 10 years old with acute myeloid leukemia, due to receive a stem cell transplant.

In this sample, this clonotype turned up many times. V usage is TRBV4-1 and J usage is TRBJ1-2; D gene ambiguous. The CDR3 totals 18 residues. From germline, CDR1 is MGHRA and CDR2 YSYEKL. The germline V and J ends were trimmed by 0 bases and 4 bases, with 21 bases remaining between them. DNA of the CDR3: TGCGCCAGCAGCCAAGATTCGGGCGGAGGCTCTGTAATCTATGGCTACACCTTC. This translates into CASSQDSGGGSVIYGYTF.

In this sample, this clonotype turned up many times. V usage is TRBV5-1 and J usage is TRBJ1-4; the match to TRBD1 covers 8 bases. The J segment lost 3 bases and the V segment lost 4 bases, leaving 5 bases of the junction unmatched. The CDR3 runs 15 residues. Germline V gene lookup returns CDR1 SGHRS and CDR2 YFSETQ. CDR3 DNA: TGCGCCAGCAGCAGTGGACAGGGAGCTAATGAAAAACTGTTTTTT. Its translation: CASSSGQGANEKLFF.

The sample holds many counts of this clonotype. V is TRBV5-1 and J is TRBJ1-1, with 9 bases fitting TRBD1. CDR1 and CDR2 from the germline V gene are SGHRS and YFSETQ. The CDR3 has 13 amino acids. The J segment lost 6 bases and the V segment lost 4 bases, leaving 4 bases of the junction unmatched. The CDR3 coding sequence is TGCGCCAGCAGCAGGACAGGGGAGGCTGAAGCTTTCTTT. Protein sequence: CASSRTGEAEAFF.

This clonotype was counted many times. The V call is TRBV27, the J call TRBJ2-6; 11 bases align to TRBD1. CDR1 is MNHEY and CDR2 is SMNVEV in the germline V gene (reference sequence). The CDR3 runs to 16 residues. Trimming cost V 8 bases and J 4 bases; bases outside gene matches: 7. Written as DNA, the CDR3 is TGTGCCAGCGGACAGGGGGCCTTTGGAGGGGCCAACGTCCTGACTTTC. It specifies CASGQGAFGGANVLTF.

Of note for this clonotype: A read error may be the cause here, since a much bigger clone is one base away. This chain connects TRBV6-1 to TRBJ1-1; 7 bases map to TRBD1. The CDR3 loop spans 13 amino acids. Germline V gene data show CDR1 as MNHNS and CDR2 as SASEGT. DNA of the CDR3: TGTGCCACTTCCTCCAGGGGGGAGACTGAAGCTTGCTTT. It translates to CATSSRGETEACF.